The 12 T cell receptor beta chains below all came from one sample that was sequenced in a study of control samples from healthy donors and cancer patients. Profiling relied on immunoSEQ multiplex PCR, and the TCRdb table lists in-frame clones only, not all of them. Altogether around 13,000 clones are present, less than 95% being singletons, with the ten largest covering 25% to 30%. Sequencing used PBMCs. Source of these receptors: a man between 65 and 85 years old with head and neck cancer.

The CDR3 reads CASSQDRDSGNTIYF. The CDR3 nucleotides are TGTGCCAGCAGCCAAGACAGAGACTCTGGAAACACCATATATTTT. V is TRBV3-1 (or the pseudogene TRBV3-2) and J is TRBJ1-3; D not resolved. Trimming pared 0 bases from V and 0 bases from J, leaving 6 bases between. Germline CDR1 and CDR2: LGHDT and YNNKEL (reference sequence). CDR3 size: 15 residues.

This sequence joins TRBV19 and TRBJ2-2; D may be TRBD1 (5 bases). The CDR3 has 15 amino acids. Germline CDR1 and CDR2: LNHDA and SQIVND (reference sequence). Trimming left V 7 bases short and J 0 bases short, with 12 bases between. Written as DNA, the CDR3 is TGTGCCAGTAAGTTTGGACATGCGAACACCGGGGAGCTGTTTTTT. This gives the protein CASKFGHANTGELFF.

Remarks on this clone: At one boundary the junction diverges from the germline segment, which might be a read error. This rearrangement joins TRBV5-3 to TRBJ2-7; D is undetermined. TRBV5-3 is flagged as an ORF with uncertain function. CDR3 length: 11 amino acids. Written as DNA, the CDR3 is TGTGCCAGAAGCTCTTCCTCCGAGCAGTACTTC. As protein: CARSSSSEQYF.

This chain joins TRBV6-1 and TRBJ1-3; D is possibly TRBD1 (5 bases). Germline V gene lookup returns CDR1 MNHNS and CDR2 SASEGT. CDR3 length: 16 amino acids. The V and J ends lost 3 bases and 7 bases respectively, with 19 bases between them. The CDR3: CASSEADGTRGNTIYF. The DNA for the CDR3 is TGTGCCAGCAGTGAGGCGGACGGGACCCGGGGCAACACCATATATTTT.

This chain links TRBV27 with TRBJ2-1, with D unclear. The V and J ends lost 2 bases and 7 bases respectively, with 9 bases between them. This CDR3 has 13 residues. The germline V gene has CDR1 MNHEY and CDR2 SMNVEV (reference sequence). In nucleotides, the CDR3 is TGTGCCAGCAGTTTAAGGCAGACTAATGAGCAGTTCTTC. Translation gives CASSLRQTNEQFF.

This rearrangement joins TRBV5-4 to TRBJ2-5; either TRBD1 or TRBD2 may supply D (8 bases each). In germline, CDR1 is SGHNT, CDR2 YYREEE (reference sequence). This CDR3 contains 15 residues. The V end lost 4 bases, the J end lost 2 bases, and 15 bases lay between the germline ends. CDR3 sequence (DNA): TGTGCCAGCAGCCGGGGGGGACAGGCACAAGAGACCCAGTACTTC. It is translated as CASSRGGQAQETQYF.

The chain employs TRBV30 and TRBJ2-3; D possibly uses TRBD1 or TRBD2 (5 bases each). The germline V and J ends were trimmed by 1 base and 6 bases, with 14 bases remaining between them. Per germline, CDR1 GTSNPN and CDR2 SVGIG (reference sequence). The CDR3 totals 14 residues. CDR3 residues: CAWSGRSGTDTQYF. The CDR3 bases are TGTGCCTGGAGTGGCCGGTCAGGGACGGATACGCAGTATTTT. The full variable domain, completed using reference TRBV30 and TRBJ2-3, is SQTIHQWPATLVQPVGSPLSLECTVEGTSNPNLYWYRQAAGRGLQLLFYSVGIGQISSEVPQNLSASRPQDRQFILSSKKLLLSDSGFYLCAWSGRSGTDTQYFGPGTRLTVL.

In its sample, this clone was seen a few times. J is TRBJ1-6 and V is TRBV9; TRBD1 is a possible D gene (5 bases). Per the germline V gene, CDR1 is SGDLS and CDR2 is YYNGEE. With 4 bases removed from V and 9 bases from J, the gap between germline ends came to 14 bases. There are 14 residues in the CDR3. The CDR3 coding sequence is TGTGCCAGCAGCCCCGGGGGGTACGGTTCACCCCTCCACTTT. Its translation: CASSPGGYGSPLHF.

This chain links TRBV30 with TRBJ2-2, with TRBD1 matching over 8 bases. CDR1 and CDR2 (germline): GTSNPN, SVGIG (reference sequence). After removal of 5 bases from V and 5 bases from J, the junction contained 4 bases not matched to a gene. The length of the CDR3 is 13 residues. DNA for the CDR3: TGTGCCTGGCTCCACAGGGGGACCGGGGAGCTGTTTTTT. Residues: CAWLHRGTGELFF.

The CDR3 is CASSPVTETDTQYF. The CDR3 nucleotides read TGTGCCAGCTCACCAGTAACAGAAACAGATACGCAGTATTTT. The chain links TRBV18 to TRBJ2-3, with D uncertain. Trimming stripped 2 bases from V and 3 bases from J, with 9 bases between. Per the germline V gene, CDR1 is KGHSH and CDR2 is LQKENI. CDR3 length: 14 residues. The complete variable domain, with remaining parts taken from reference TRBV18 and TRBJ2-3, reads NAGVMQNPRHLVRRRGQEARLRCSPMKGHSHVYWYRQLPEEGLKFMVYLQKENIIDESGMPKERFSAEFPKEGPSILRIQQVVRGDSAAYFCASSPVTETDTQYFGPGTRLTVL.

V and J are TRBV20-1 and TRBJ1-1; D unclear. The CDR3 runs 11 residues. The germline CDR1 and CDR2 sequences are DFQATT and SNEGSKA (reference sequence). V was trimmed by 3 bases and J by 11 bases, leaving 13 bases between them. CDR3 DNA sequence: TGCAGTGCTAGGGCATCCGGGAGGGCTTTCTTT. This translates into CSARASGRAFF.

The V call is TRBV7-2, the J call TRBJ2-2; a weak D match, TRBD2 (5 bases). Germline V lookup: CDR1 SGHTA, CDR2 FQGNSA. Trimming cost V 4 bases and J 6 bases, with 15 bases left between them. This CDR3 contains 15 residues. CDR3 nucleotide sequence: TGTGCCAGCAGCTACCGGGCGGGCGGCTCCGGGGAGCTGTTTTTT. The encoded protein is CASSYRAGGSGELFF.